These 18 T cell receptor beta chains originate from one sample sequenced in a study of cytomegalovirus exposure and HLA in healthy donors. The PCR ran on 60 Vbeta and 13 Jbeta primers. The repertoire was sequenced with immunoSEQ multiplex PCR; TCRdb's copy has only in-frame clones and lacks some. The sample carries around 130,000 clones, roughly 70% recorded once. The sample consisted of PBMCs. These receptors were taken from a woman between 40 and 55 years old in good health and CMV-seropositive.

The table lists this clone with a few counts. V gene TRBV5-6 combines with J gene TRBJ2-3; 9 positions agree with TRBD2. Trimming took 4 bases from V and 2 from J; bases not matched to a gene: 11. The CDR3 is 17 residues long. Germline CDR1 reads SGHDT; CDR2 reads YYEEEE. The DNA of the CDR3 is TGTGCCAGCAGCCCCTTAGGGCGGGGGGGCTTCACAGATACGCAGTATTTT. Protein product: CASSPLGRGGFTDTQYF.

V gene TRBV27 combines with J gene TRBJ1-1; TRBD1 matches 7 bases. Germline V CDR1 and CDR2: MNHEY, SMNVEV (reference sequence). V shed 5 bases and J 3 bases; nucleotides not matched to a gene: 6. This CDR3 has 14 amino acids. The DNA for the CDR3 is TGTGCCAGCAGTCAGACACAGGGGTACACTGAAGCTTTCTTT. Translated, it gives CASSQTQGYTEAFF.

This clone was detected a few times. The chain links TRBV4-1 to TRBJ1-5; possible D gene TRBD1, 5 bases. The germline V gene has CDR1 MGHRA and CDR2 YSYEKL. This CDR3 has 17 amino acids. Trimming stripped 2 bases from V and 0 bases from J, with 14 bases between. DNA of the CDR3: TGCGCCAGCAGCCAAATCCCGACAGAATATAGCAATCAGCCCCAGCATTTT. Encoded protein: CASSQIPTEYSNQPQHF.

The chain uses TRBV7-2 and TRBJ1-6; D may be TRBD1 (6 bases). The CDR3 consists of 15 residues. Trimming pared 2 bases from V and 4 bases from J, leaving 9 bases between. Per germline, CDR1 SGHTA and CDR2 FQGNSA. The CDR3 sequence is CASSLLTGYNSPLHF. In nucleotides, the CDR3 is TGTGCCAGCAGCTTACTCACAGGGTATAATTCACCCCTCCACTTT.

The gene calls are TRBV4-3 and TRBJ2-1; no reliable D call. Germline CDR1 reads LGHNA; CDR2 reads YSLEER. Trimming took off 0 bases at V and 3 bases at J, with 9 bases between the two ends. The CDR3 extends over 15 amino acids. The CDR3 DNA reads as TGCGCCAGCAGCCAAGATAACGGTGGCTACAATGAGCAGTTCTTC. This gives the protein CASSQDNGGYNEQFF.

The chain combines TRBV6-6 with TRBJ2-7; 12 nucleotides agree with TRBD2. Germline loops: CDR1 MNHNY, CDR2 SVGAGI (reference sequence). The CDR3 runs 15 residues. The ends lost 5 bases at V and 3 bases at J; junction bases unmatched: 5. CDR3 protein: CASSTGLAGLYEQYF. CDR3 bases: TGTGCCAGCAGTACGGGACTAGCGGGCCTCTACGAGCAGTACTTC.

V usage is TRBV11-2 and J usage is TRBJ1-1; the D gene is possibly TRBD1 (6 bases). The CDR3 has 13 amino acids. Deletions cut 5 bases from V and 5 bases from J, with 12 bases between. Germline CDR1 and CDR2: SGHAT and FQNNGV. The CDR3 reads CASSASGDTEAFF. CDR3 in DNA: TGTGCCAGCAGCGCCTCAGGGGATACTGAAGCTTTCTTT.

J is TRBJ1-2 and V is TRBV28, with 8 bases identical to TRBD1. J was trimmed by 9 bases and V by 3 bases; bases with no gene match: 6. Looked up from germline, CDR1 is MDHEN and CDR2 is SYDVKM. The CDR3 runs 13 residues. The chain's CDR3 is CASSLGQGASYTF. The CDR3, as DNA: TGTGCCAGCAGTTTGGGGCAGGGGGCGAGCTACACCTTC.

The chain is built from TRBV29-1 and TRBJ2-1; no reliable D call. The CDR3 is 11 residues long. Germline-derived CDR1 and CDR2 are SQVTM and ANQGSEA. Trimming pared 6 bases from V and 3 bases from J, leaving 6 bases between. Written as DNA, the CDR3 is TGCAGCGTGGCATACTACAATGAGCAGTTCTTC. It translates to CSVAYYNEQFF.

In this sample, this clone turned up a few times. The chain employs TRBV5-1 and TRBJ2-1, with D maybe TRBD2 (6 bases). This CDR3 has 16 amino acids. Germline V CDR1 and CDR2: SGHRS, YFSETQ. The V end lost 0 bases, the J end lost 0 bases, and 10 bases lay between the germline ends. CDR3 loop: CASSLGGVSSYNEQFF. The CDR3 DNA reads TGCGCCAGCAGCTTGGGGGGGGTTAGCTCCTACAATGAGCAGTTCTTC.

The chain is built from TRBV6-1 and TRBJ1-2; D perhaps matches TRBD1 (5 bases). This CDR3 is built from 14 residues. Looked up from germline, CDR1 is MNHNS and CDR2 is SASEGT. V was trimmed by 7 bases and J by 7 bases, leaving 19 bases between them. The DNA for the CDR3 is TGTGCCAGCACCCCCGGGGGGAGTTTTGGTGGCTACACCTTC. Its protein product is CASTPGGSFGGYTF.

For this clone: One junction end disagrees with the germline gene, perhaps due to a read error. This sequence joins TRBV28 and TRBJ1-1; 8 nucleotides agree with TRBD1. Germline V lookup: CDR1 MDHEN, CDR2 SYDVKM. There are 14 residues in the CDR3. The DNA for the CDR3 is TGTGCCAGCAGTTTGAGAGGGACAGGTGGCTCTACGATCTTT. It specifies CASSLRGTGGSTIF.

The genes are TRBV4-3 and TRBJ2-3, with 7 bases that match TRBD1. Trimming removed 5 bases from V and 2 bases from J; junction bases left unmatched: 7. CDR1 and CDR2 (germline): LGHNA, YSLEER. The CDR3 loop spans 15 amino acids. CDR3: CASSYRDRDTDTQYF. Here the CDR3 DNA reads TGCGCCAGCAGCTATCGGGACAGAGACACAGATACGCAGTATTTT.

This clone was counted only a few times. This sequence joins TRBV2 and TRBJ1-3, with 9 bases fitting TRBD1. V was pared by 5 bases and J by 0 bases, with 5 bases of the junction left unmatched. Germline V lookup: CDR1 SNHLY, CDR2 FYNNEI. The CDR3 is 16 amino acids. The CDR3 nucleotides read TGTGCCAGCAGTAGAGGGACAGGGAGCTCTGGAAACACCATATATTTT. Protein: CASSRGTGSSGNTIYF.

This chain uses TRBV5-4 with TRBJ2-7; D is possibly TRBD2 (5 bases). V gave up 5 bases and J gave up 9 bases, with 21 bases separating them. Germline CDR1 SGHNT, CDR2 YYREEE (reference sequence). CDR3 length equals 14 residues. The CDR3 loop reads CASSNSRASPGQYF. The CDR3 DNA sequence: TGTGCCAGCAGTAATTCGAGGGCTTCTCCCGGGCAGTACTTC.

The V call is TRBV21-1, the J call TRBJ2-5; the D call TRBD2 from the table was never checked on the DNA. The DNA end favors TRBJ2-7, so the J call may be wrong. TRBV21-1 is recorded as a pseudogene. The CDR3 has 22 amino acids. Here the CDR3 DNA reads TGTGCCAGCAGGGTGCCTGTGAGAGAGCGGGAGGGCCTCTGTAAGTTTTCCTACGAGCAGTACTTC. This encodes CASRVPVREREGLCKFSYEQYF.

DNA for the CDR3: TGTGCCAGCAGGACTAGCGGGGGCGGGGAGACCCAGTACTTC. This gives the protein CASRTSGGGETQYF. This chain joins TRBV28 and TRBJ2-5, with 12 bases lining up with TRBD2. The CDR3 is made up of 14 amino acids. Germline assignment: CDR1 MDHEN and CDR2 SYDVKM. V lost 6 bases to trimming and J lost 5 bases; unmatched junction nucleotides: 4.

The genes are TRBV7-3 and TRBJ2-1; a possible D gene is TRBD1 (6 bases). This CDR3 contains 16 residues. V was pared by 4 bases and J by 0 bases, with 13 bases between. The germline CDR1 and CDR2 sequences are SGHTA and FQGTGA. CDR3 in amino acids: CASSSLTGTSYNEQFF. In nucleotides, the CDR3 is TGTGCCAGCAGCTCTTTGACAGGCACCTCCTACAATGAGCAGTTCTTC.